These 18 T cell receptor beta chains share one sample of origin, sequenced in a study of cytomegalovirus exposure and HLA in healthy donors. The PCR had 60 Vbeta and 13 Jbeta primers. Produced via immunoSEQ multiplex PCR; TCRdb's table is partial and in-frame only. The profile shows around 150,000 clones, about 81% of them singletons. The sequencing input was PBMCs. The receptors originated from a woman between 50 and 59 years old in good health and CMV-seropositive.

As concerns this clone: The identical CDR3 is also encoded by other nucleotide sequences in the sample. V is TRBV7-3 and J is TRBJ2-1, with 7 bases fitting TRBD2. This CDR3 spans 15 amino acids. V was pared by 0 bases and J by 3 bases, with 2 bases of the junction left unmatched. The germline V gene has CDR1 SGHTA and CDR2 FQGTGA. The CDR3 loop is CASSLTGGSYNEQFF. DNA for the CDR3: TGTGCCAGCAGCTTAACCGGGGGGAGCTACAATGAGCAGTTCTTC.

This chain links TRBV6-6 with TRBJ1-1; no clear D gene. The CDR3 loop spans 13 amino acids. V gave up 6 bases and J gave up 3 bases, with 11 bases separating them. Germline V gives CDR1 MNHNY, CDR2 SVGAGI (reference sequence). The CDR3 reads CASRPDIYTEAFF. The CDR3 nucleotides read TGTGCCAGCAGACCTGACATTTACACTGAAGCTTTCTTT.

As DNA, the CDR3 is TGTGCCAGTAGTATAGATTGGAGTCCCTCCTATGGCTACACCTTC. This sequence encodes CASSIDWSPSYGYTF. V gene TRBV19 combines with J gene TRBJ1-2; D remains unclear. Germline assignment: CDR1 LNHDA and CDR2 SQIVND (reference sequence). The V end was cut by 0 bases, the J end by 4 bases, with 12 bases between. This CDR3 is built from 15 residues.

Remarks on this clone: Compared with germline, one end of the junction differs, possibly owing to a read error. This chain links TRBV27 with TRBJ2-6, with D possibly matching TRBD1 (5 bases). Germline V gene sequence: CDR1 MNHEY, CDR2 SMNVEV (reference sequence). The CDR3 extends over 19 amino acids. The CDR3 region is CASSFNRQYQMSGANGLTF. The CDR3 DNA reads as TGTGCCAGCAGTTTTAATCGACAGTATCAAATGTCTGGGGCCAACGGCCTGACTTTC.

DNA for the CDR3: TGTGCCAGCACCCCTTCGGGCGGGAGATACAATGAGCAGTTCTTC. This translates into CASTPSGGRYNEQFF. The chain couples TRBV9 to TRBJ2-1; TRBD2 agrees at 7 bases. Germline-derived CDR1 and CDR2 are SGDLS and YYNGEE. The length of the CDR3 is 15 residues. J lost 4 bases, V lost 6 bases, and 10 bases had no gene match.

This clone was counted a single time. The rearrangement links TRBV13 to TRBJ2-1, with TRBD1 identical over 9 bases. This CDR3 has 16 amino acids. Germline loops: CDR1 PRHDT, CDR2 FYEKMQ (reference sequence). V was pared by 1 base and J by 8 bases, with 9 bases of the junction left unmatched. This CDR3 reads CASSLERGDREDEQFF. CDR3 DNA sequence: TGTGCCAGCAGCTTAGAGAGGGGGGACAGGGAGGATGAGCAGTTCTTC.

CDR3 sequence: CASRASGSTDTQYF. The CDR3 DNA reads TGCGCCAGCAGAGCTAGCGGAAGCACAGATACGCAGTATTTT. This rearrangement joins TRBV5-1 to TRBJ2-3; 7 bases match TRBD2. From germline, CDR1 is SGHRS and CDR2 YFSETQ. The V segment lost 5 bases and the J segment 0 bases; nucleotides outside the gene matches: 3. This CDR3 has 14 residues. Using reference TRBV5-1 and TRBJ2-3 for the parts outside the CDR3, the full variable domain is KAGVTQTPRYLIKTRGQQVTLSCSPISGHRSVSWYQQTPGQGLQFLFEYFSETQRNKGNFPGRFSGRQFSNSRSEMNVSTLELGDSALYLCASRASGSTDTQYFGPGTRLTVL.

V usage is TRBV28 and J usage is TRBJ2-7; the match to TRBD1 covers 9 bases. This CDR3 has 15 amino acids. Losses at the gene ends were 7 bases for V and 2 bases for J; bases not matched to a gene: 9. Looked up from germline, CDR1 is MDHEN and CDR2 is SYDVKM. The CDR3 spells CASTDRGARTYEQYF. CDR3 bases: TGTGCCAGCACCGACAGGGGGGCTCGGACCTACGAGCAGTACTTC.

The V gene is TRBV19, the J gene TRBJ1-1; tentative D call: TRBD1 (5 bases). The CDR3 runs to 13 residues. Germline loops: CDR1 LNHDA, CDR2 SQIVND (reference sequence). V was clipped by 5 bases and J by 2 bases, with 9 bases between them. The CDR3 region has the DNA TGTGCCAGTAGTTTGCAGGGCAACACTGAAGCTTTCTTT. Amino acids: CASSLQGNTEAFF.

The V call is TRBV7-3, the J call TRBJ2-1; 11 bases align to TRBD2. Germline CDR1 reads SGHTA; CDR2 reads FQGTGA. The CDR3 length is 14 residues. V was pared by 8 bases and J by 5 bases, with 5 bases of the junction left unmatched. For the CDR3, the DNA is TGTGCCAGCCGCACTAGCGGGGGAAACAATGAGCAGTTCTTC. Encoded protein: CASRTSGGNNEQFF.

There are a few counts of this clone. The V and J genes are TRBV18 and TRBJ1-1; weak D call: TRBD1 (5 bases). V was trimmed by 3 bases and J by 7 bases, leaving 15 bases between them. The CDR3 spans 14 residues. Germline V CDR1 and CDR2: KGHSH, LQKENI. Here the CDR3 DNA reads TGTGCCAGCTCACCCCTGGGGCGGGAAATTGAAGCTTTCTTT. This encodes CASSPLGREIEAFF.

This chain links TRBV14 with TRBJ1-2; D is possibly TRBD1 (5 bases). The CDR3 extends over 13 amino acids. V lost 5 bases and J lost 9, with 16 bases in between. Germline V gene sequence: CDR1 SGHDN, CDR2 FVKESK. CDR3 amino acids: CASSSIGAGRYTF. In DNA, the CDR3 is TGTGCCAGCAGCTCAATCGGCGCGGGGCGCTACACCTTC.

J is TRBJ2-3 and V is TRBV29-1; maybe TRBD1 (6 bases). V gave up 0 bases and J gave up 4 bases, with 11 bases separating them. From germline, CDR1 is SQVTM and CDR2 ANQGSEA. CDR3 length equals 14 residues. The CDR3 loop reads CSVEDRNRADTQYF. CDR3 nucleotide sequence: TGCAGCGTTGAAGATCGAAACAGGGCAGATACGCAGTATTTT.

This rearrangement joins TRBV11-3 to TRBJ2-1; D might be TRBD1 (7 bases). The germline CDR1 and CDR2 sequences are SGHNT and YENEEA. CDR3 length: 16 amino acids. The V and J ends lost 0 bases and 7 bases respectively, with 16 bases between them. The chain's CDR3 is CASSLEWGDRGNEQFF. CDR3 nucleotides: TGTGCCAGCAGCTTAGAGTGGGGGGACAGAGGGAATGAGCAGTTCTTC.

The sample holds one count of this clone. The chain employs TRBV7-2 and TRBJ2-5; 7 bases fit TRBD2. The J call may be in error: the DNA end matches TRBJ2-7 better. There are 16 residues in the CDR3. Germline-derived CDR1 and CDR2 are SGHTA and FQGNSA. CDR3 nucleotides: TGTGCCAGCAGCTACCGGGACGGACTAGTCGGTTACGAGCAGTACTTC. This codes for CASSYRDGLVGYEQYF.

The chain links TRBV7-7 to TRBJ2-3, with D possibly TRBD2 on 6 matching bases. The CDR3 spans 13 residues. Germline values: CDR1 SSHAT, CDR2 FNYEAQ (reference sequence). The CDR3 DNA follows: TGTGCTAGATGGATCGGGAGAACAGATACGCAGTATTTT. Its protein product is CARWIGRTDTQYF. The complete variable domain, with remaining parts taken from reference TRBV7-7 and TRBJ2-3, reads GAGVSQSPRYKVTKRGQDVTLRCDPISSHATLYWYQQALGQGPEFLTYFNYEAQPDKSGLPSDRFSAERPEGSISTLTIQRTEQRDSAMYRCARWIGRTDTQYFGPGTRLTVL.

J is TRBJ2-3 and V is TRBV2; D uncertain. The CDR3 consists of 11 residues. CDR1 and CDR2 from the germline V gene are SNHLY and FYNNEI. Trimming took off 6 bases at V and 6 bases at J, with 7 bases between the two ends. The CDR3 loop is CASRTADTQYF. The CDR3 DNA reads TGTGCCAGCAGGACTGCGGATACGCAGTATTTT. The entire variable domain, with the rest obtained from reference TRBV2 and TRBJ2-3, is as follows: EPEVTQTPSHQVTQMGQEVILRCVPISNHLYFYWYRQILGQKVEFLVSFYNNEISEKSEIFDDQFSVERPDGSNFTLKIRSTKLEDSAMYFCASRTADTQYFGPGTRLTVL.

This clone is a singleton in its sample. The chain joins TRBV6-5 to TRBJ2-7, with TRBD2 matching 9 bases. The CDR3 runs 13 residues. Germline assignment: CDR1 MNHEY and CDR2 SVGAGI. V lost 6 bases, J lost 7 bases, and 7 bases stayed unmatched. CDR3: CASSQGLATEQYF. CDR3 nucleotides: TGTGCCAGCAGCCAGGGACTAGCTACGGAGCAGTACTTC.